This TCR beta chain was documented in a study of T cell changes during pregnancy in multiple sclerosis. Germline V gene lookup returns CDR1 MNHEY and CDR2 SMNVEV (reference sequence). This CDR3 contains 16 residues. The V end lost 5 bases, the J end lost 1 base, and 16 bases lay between the germline ends. Some clones are missing from TCRdb's copy, which holds only in-frame ones; the method was immunoSEQ multiplex PCR. The repertoire holds some 77,000 clones, approximately 94% seen once, with just over 2.5% in the top ten. The sequence came from a female donor in good health, enrolled as a control in a pregnancy study. The sequenced sample was peripheral blood, obtained after pregnancy. The chain combines TRBV27 with TRBJ2-3; D ambiguous. The CDR3 here is CASSLDLYHRTDTQYF. For the CDR3, the DNA is TGTGCCAGCAGTCTCGACTTGTACCATCGCACAGATACGCAGTATTTT.